This T cell receptor (beta chain) was recovered during a study of T cell clonality in common variable immunodeficiency. CDR1 and CDR2 (germline): DFQATT, SNEGSKA (reference sequence). The CDR3 is made up of 15 amino acids. The germline V and J ends were trimmed by 3 bases and 2 bases, with 17 bases remaining between them. TCRdb keeps only in-frame clones here, not all; method: immunoSEQ multiplex PCR. The sample yields approximately 40,000 clones, without any singletons. Many counts were recorded for this clone. The CDR3 goes on 3 residues after the read ends, and that part is filled in from the germline J gene.

The clonotype was recovered from a person aged 18 to 70 in good health. The genes are TRBV20-1 and TRBJ2-7, with a weak D call TRBD1 (6 bases). The sequenced sample was peripheral blood mononuclear cells. Partial CDR3 DNA: TGCAGTGCTAGTCCGGGACAAATTTTAACCTACGAG. Encoded protein: CSASPGQILTYE. The complete CDR3 protein is CSASPGQILTYEQYF.